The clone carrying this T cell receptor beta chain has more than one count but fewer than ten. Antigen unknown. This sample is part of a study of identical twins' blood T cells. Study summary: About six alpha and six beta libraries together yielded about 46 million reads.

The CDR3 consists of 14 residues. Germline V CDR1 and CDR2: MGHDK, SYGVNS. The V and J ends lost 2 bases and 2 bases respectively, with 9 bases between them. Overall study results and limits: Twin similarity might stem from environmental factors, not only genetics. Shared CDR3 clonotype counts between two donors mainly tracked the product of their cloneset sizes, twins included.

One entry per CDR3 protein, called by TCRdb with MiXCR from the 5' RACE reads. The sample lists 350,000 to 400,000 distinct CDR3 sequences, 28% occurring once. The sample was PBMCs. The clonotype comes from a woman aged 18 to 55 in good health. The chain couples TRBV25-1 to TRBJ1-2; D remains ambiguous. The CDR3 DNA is TGTGCCAGCAGTGAACCATTGGGGAACTATGGCTACACCTTC. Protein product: CASSEPLGNYGYTF.